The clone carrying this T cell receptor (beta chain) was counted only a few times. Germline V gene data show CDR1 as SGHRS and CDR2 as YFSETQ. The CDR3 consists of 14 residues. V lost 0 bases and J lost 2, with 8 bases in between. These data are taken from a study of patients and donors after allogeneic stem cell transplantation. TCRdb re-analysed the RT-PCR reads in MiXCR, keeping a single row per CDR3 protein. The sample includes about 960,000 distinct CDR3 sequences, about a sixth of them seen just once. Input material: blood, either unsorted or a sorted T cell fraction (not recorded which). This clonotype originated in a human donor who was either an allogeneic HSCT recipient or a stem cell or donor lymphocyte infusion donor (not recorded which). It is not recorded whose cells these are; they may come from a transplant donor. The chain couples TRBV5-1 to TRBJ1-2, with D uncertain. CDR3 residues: CASSLEAQNYGYTF. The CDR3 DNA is TGCGCCAGCAGCTTGGAGGCGCAGAACTATGGCTACACCTTC.